This T cell receptor beta chain was captured by sequencing in a study of shared clonotypes between healthy human individuals. Assay: immunoSEQ multiplex PCR; the TCRdb copy retains only in-frame clones and omits some. The sample has over 2 million clones, just under 95% seen once. CD45RO-negative, CCR7-positively selected cells formed the naive CD8 fraction, excluding terminally differentiated effector memory CD45RA+ cells. Germline V gene lookup returns CDR1 MNHEY and CDR2 SVGAGI. The CDR3 runs 15 residues. V lost 3 bases to trimming and J lost 3 bases, with 15 bases between them. The chain couples TRBV6-5 to TRBJ2-7, with D maybe TRBD1 (6 bases). This clonotype was sampled from a man between 18 and 35 years old in good health. Source material: naive CD8+ T cells sorted from blood. The CDR3 protein is CASSYQQGGDYEQYF. The DNA for the CDR3 is TGTGCCAGCAGTTATCAACAGGGTGGCGACTACGAGCAGTACTTC.